The clone carrying this T cell receptor (beta chain) turned up a few times. Antigen specificity is unknown. This CDR3 has 12 residues. Germline lookup yields CDR1 SEHNR and CDR2 FQNEAQ (reference sequence). The V end was cut by 2 bases, the J end by 2 bases, with 4 bases between. Semi-nested PCR with Nested Universal Primer A followed constant-region reverse priming of full-length variable regions. Using its own MiXCR run on the 5' RACE reads, TCRdb lists one record per CDR3 protein. Found here are 45,000 to 55,000 distinct CDR3 sequences, roughly 22% of them singletons; the top ten hold 2.5% to 4%. Study conclusions and caveats: Tumor-infiltrating Treg TCR alpha and beta sequences overlapped most with tumor naive CD4+ T cells, then blood naive.

The rearrangement uses TRBV7-9 and TRBJ2-7; D is ambiguous. The sequenced material came from tumor-infiltrating naive CD4+ T cells sorted from the breast tumor. The subset is: naive CD4+ T cells, CD4+CD45RA+CD25-. The TCR was taken from a female donor with breast cancer. Written as DNA, the CDR3 is TGTGCCAGCAGCTTATTGGCCTACGAGCAGTACTTC. It encodes CASSLLAYEQYF.